The 21 T cell receptor beta chains reported below all come from one sample, sequenced in a study of T cell repertoires in cytomegalovirus infection. From the reads, TCRdb called clonotypes with MiXCR, one entry per CDR3 protein. The sample holds more than 85,000 distinct CDR3 sequences, less than 25% seen once. Material: CD8+ T cells from PBMCs. The receptor source for this set is a human donor in good health (CMV status not recorded). Some clones in this sample may be carry-over from other donors' samples.

The sample holds many counts of this clonotype. This chain connects TRBV18 to TRBJ2-6; TRBD1 is a possible D gene (6 bases). Germline V lookup: CDR1 KGHSH, CDR2 LQKENI. V dropped 5 bases and J dropped 0 bases, with 11 bases sitting between them. The length of the CDR3 is 16 residues. CDR3 in amino acids: CASSGTGPSGANVLTF. CDR3 in DNA: TGTGCCAGCTCAGGAACAGGGCCCTCTGGGGCCAACGTCCTGACTTTC.

This clonotype was seen at least ten times. The chain couples TRBV6-2 or TRBV6-3 to TRBJ2-1; D is possibly TRBD1 or TRBD2 (5 bases each). The length of the CDR3 is 13 residues. Trimming left V 2 bases short and J 4 bases short, with 6 bases between. Germline CDR1 and CDR2: MNHEY and SVGEGT. The CDR3 DNA reads as TGTGCCAGCAGTTACGGGGGATACAATGAGCAGTTCTTC. As protein: CASSYGGYNEQFF.

The chain carries TRBV20-1 and TRBJ1-6; D uncertain. The V end was cut by 0 bases, the J end by 9 bases, with 12 bases between. The CDR3 has 14 amino acids. The germline V gene encodes CDR1 DFQATT and CDR2 SNEGSKA (reference sequence). The CDR3 coding sequence is TGCAGTGCTAGAGATCCGGAGGGCAGTTCACCCCTCCACTTT. It codes for CSARDPEGSSPLHF.

In its sample, this clonotype was seen many times. The J gene is TRBJ2-3, the V gene TRBV7-2, with 8 positions matching TRBD2. This CDR3 comprises 17 residues. Germline assignment: CDR1 SGHTA and CDR2 FQGNSA. The V and J ends lost 1 base and 0 bases, in that order; junction bases with no gene match: 6. CDR3 sequence (DNA): TGTGCCAGCAGCTTAGAAGTTCCTAGCGGGAGCACAGATACGCAGTATTTT. It specifies CASSLEVPSGSTDTQYF.

The chain has TRBV28 and TRBJ2-5; D is unclear. V lost 6 bases to trimming and J lost 5 bases, with 10 bases between them. CDR1 and CDR2 from the germline V gene are MDHEN and SYDVKM. This CDR3 contains 12 residues. The CDR3 region is CASSNERETQYF. The CDR3 coding sequence is TGTGCCAGCAGCAACGAGAGGGAGACCCAGTACTTC.

This clonotype was found a few times. The chain uses TRBV7-9 and TRBJ1-2; D gene uncertain. The CDR3 has 13 amino acids. Trimming cost V 10 bases and J 4 bases, with 16 bases left between them. Per the germline V gene, CDR1 is SEHNR and CDR2 is FQNEAQ (reference sequence). CDR3 nucleotide sequence: TGTGCCACCAACCCCAACAGCTTCTATGGCTACACCTTC. Protein: CATNPNSFYGYTF.

CDR3 DNA: TGTGCCAGCAGTGGATCTGGACAGGGGGATGTTCATGGCTACACCTTC. Translated, it gives CASSGSGQGDVHGYTF. This chain links TRBV28 with TRBJ1-2, with 10 positions matching TRBD1. V lost 5 bases, J lost 6 bases, and 12 bases stayed unmatched. This CDR3 contains 16 residues. Germline CDR1 is MDHEN and CDR2 is SYDVKM.

Only a few counts were recorded for this clonotype. The rearrangement uses TRBV5-4 and TRBJ2-1; 13 bases map to TRBD2. CDR1 is SGHNT and CDR2 is YYREEE in the germline V gene (reference sequence). J gave up 9 bases and V 4 bases, and 13 bases lay outside the gene matches. The CDR3 extends over 17 amino acids. The CDR3 DNA reads as TGTGCCAGCAGCATACCGGGACTAGCGGGGACTAAGGGTGAGCAGTTCTTC. This sequence encodes CASSIPGLAGTKGEQFF. The full variable domain, completed using reference TRBV5-4 and TRBJ2-1, is ETGVTQSPTHLIKTRGQQVTLRCSSQSGHNTVSWYQQALGQGPQFIFQYYREEENGRGNFPPRFSGLQFPNYSSELNVNALELDDSALYLCASSIPGLAGTKGEQFFGPGTRLTVL.

This chain joins TRBV7-8 and TRBJ2-1; 7 bases line up with TRBD1. CDR1 is SGHVS and CDR2 is FQNEAQ in the germline V gene. Trimming took 4 bases from V and 3 from J; bases not matched to a gene: 3. The CDR3 totals 14 residues. Here the CDR3 DNA reads TGTGCCAGCAGCTCGGACAGGCGCTACAATGAGCAGTTCTTC. Its protein is CASSSDRRYNEQFF.

In the case of this clonotype: This clone may be a read error of a much larger clone one base away. The rearrangement joins TRBV7-2 to TRBJ2-2; possibly TRBD1 for D (6 bases). The germline CDR1 and CDR2 sequences are SGHTA and FQGNSA. This CDR3 has 15 amino acids. DNA for the CDR3: TGTGCCAGCAGCTTCCGGGACAAACACACCGAGGAGCTGTTTTTT. Translated, it gives CASSFRDKHTEELFF.

This clonotype occurred many times. The chain joins TRBV28 to TRBJ2-7, with D hard to call. This CDR3 is built from 11 residues. Germline CDR1 and CDR2: MDHEN and SYDVKM. With 5 bases removed from V and 0 bases from J, the gap between germline ends came to 2 bases. The CDR3 sequence is CASSHSYEQYF. The CDR3 bases are TGTGCCAGCAGTCACTCCTACGAGCAGTACTTC.

As regards this clonotype: A much bigger clone sits one base away, suggesting this may be a read error. The chain employs TRBV6-1 and TRBJ2-1; 8 nucleotides align to TRBD2. Germline V lookup: CDR1 MNHNS, CDR2 SASEGT. This CDR3 region has 14 residues. The CDR3 here is CASSESGRPGEKFF. In DNA form, the CDR3 reads TGTGCCAGCAGCGAAAGCGGGAGACCGGGTGAGAAGTTCTTC.

This clonotype has a count of ten or more. The rearrangement uses TRBV12-3 or TRBV12-4 and TRBJ1-1; D not certain. V lost 6 bases and J lost 8, with 13 bases in between. This CDR3 spans 12 amino acids. CDR3 DNA sequence: TGTGCCAGCAGCCCGACGGTGCCCGAAGCTTTCTTT. As protein: CASSPTVPEAFF.

The V call is TRBV2, the J call TRBJ2-7; D unclear. V dropped 5 bases and J dropped 3 bases, with 8 bases sitting between them. CDR1 is SNHLY and CDR2 is FYNNEI in the germline V gene. The CDR3 totals 12 residues. CDR3 residues: CASSRQVYEQYF. The CDR3 DNA follows: TGTGCCAGCAGTCGACAAGTCTACGAGCAGTACTTC.

V is TRBV7-6 and J is TRBJ1-2, with 7 bases identical to TRBD1. From germline, CDR1 is SGHVS and CDR2 FNYEAQ. The CDR3 runs 16 residues. Trimming took 5 bases from V and 7 from J; bases not matched to a gene: 16. DNA of the CDR3: TGTGCCAGCAGCCGTACTGCCAGCGACAGGGATCGTGGCTACACCTTC. This sequence encodes CASSRTASDRDRGYTF.

Here the CDR3 reads CSAPVPGQGTGALANTDTQYF. The DNA for the CDR3 is TGCAGTGCTCCGGTCCCGGGACAGGGAACAGGGGCACTAGCGAACACAGATACGCAGTATTTT. The rearrangement links TRBV20-1 to TRBJ2-3; 9 positions match TRBD1. V shed 5 bases, J shed 2 bases, and the junction held 26 bases outside the gene matches. The length of the CDR3 is 21 residues. Germline-derived CDR1 and CDR2 are DFQATT and SNEGSKA (reference sequence).

In its sample, this clonotype was seen a few times. The rearrangement joins TRBV7-2 to TRBJ2-3; 8 bases fit TRBD2. Germline lookup yields CDR1 SGHTA and CDR2 FQGNSA. This CDR3 region has 15 residues. The V segment lost 4 bases and the J segment 5 bases; nucleotides outside the gene matches: 8. CDR3 nucleotide sequence: TGTGCCAGCAGCTGGGTCGGGAGGGCCGGAGATACGCAGTATTTT. It specifies CASSWVGRAGDTQYF.

This clonotype was seen a handful of times. The chain carries TRBV12-3 or TRBV12-4 and TRBJ2-2; no clear D gene. The CDR3 is 14 residues long. V was cut by 6 bases and J by 1 base, with 9 bases left in between. CDR3: CASSPTGNTGELFF. The CDR3 region has the DNA TGTGCCAGCAGCCCCACCGGGAACACCGGGGAGCTGTTTTTT.

There are a few counts of this clonotype. V usage is TRBV7-6 and J usage is TRBJ2-4; D is perhaps TRBD1 or TRBD2 (7 bases each). The CDR3 loop spans 18 amino acids. CDR1 and CDR2 (germline): SGHVS, FNYEAQ. V gave up 5 bases and J gave up 8 bases, with 28 bases separating them. CDR3 region: CASSRMLAGATGADIQYF. The CDR3 DNA follows: TGTGCCAGCAGCCGGATGCTGGCGGGGGCTACAGGGGCAGACATTCAGTACTTC.

This clonotype was counted ten times or more. This chain connects TRBV7-9 to TRBJ1-5, with D tentatively TRBD1 (6 bases). The CDR3 runs 14 residues. Germline V CDR1 and CDR2: SEHNR, FQNEAQ (reference sequence). The V and J ends lost 1 base and 5 bases respectively, with 9 bases between them. CDR3 coding DNA: TGTGCCAGCAGCTTAGAGGACAGTTATCAGCCCCAGCATTTT. Amino acid sequence: CASSLEDSYQPQHF.

The chain links TRBV2 to TRBJ2-1, with 9 bases matching TRBD2. The CDR3 is 16 amino acids. V lost 2 bases and J lost 5; bases outside the gene matches: 7. The germline CDR1 and CDR2 sequences are SNHLY and FYNNEI. The CDR3 is CASSELFASGNNEQFF. DNA for the CDR3: TGTGCCAGCAGTGAACTCTTCGCTAGCGGGAACAATGAGCAGTTCTTC.